One and the same sample provided the 14 T cell receptor beta chains below, sequenced in a study of T cell repertoires in cytomegalovirus infection. Each CDR3 protein is one row after TCRdb ran MiXCR on the reads. The sample has approximately 340,000 distinct CDR3 sequences, about 27% seen once. These receptors are not linked to any known antigen. The starting material was cultured PBMCs, obtained from culture after CMV antigen stimulation. Receptor source: a human donor in good health (CMV status not recorded). Some clones in this sample may be carry-over from other donors' samples.

This clonotype was counted ten times or more. The genes are TRBV7-9 and TRBJ2-5; the D gene is possibly TRBD1 (6 bases). This CDR3 is 14 amino acids long. The germline V gene has CDR1 SEHNR and CDR2 FQNEAQ (reference sequence). Trimming removed 5 bases from V and 2 bases from J, with 12 bases in between. The CDR3 DNA reads TGTGCCAGCAGCCCGTCGAGGGGGCAAGAGACCCAGTACTTC. This gives the protein CASSPSRGQETQYF.

The chain carries TRBV12-3 or TRBV12-4 and TRBJ2-1; TRBD2 matches 12 bases. The CDR3 length is 16 residues. With 2 bases clipped from V and 10 bases from J, the junction kept 9 bases outside the gene matches. This CDR3 is CASSLRLAGGRREQFF. The CDR3 DNA sequence: TGTGCCAGCAGTTTACGGCTAGCGGGAGGGCGGCGGGAGCAGTTCTTC.

This clonotype was observed a few times. The rearrangement uses TRBV11-2 and TRBJ1-2; 8 positions agree with TRBD1. CDR3 length: 15 residues. CDR1 and CDR2 (germline): SGHAT, FQNNGV. The V and J ends lost 4 bases and 4 bases, in that order; junction bases with no gene match: 8. As DNA, the CDR3 is TGTGCCAGCAGCTCCCTTCTCGGACAGGGCTATGGCTACACCTTC. Translated, it gives CASSSLLGQGYGYTF.

The rearrangement uses TRBV7-4 and TRBJ2-3, with D tentatively TRBD2 (6 bases). The germline CDR1 and CDR2 sequences are SGHVT and SQSDAQ. CDR3 length equals 14 residues. V lost 5 bases and J lost 6, with 15 bases in between. The CDR3 loop reads CASSPRGAGDTQYF. CDR3 in DNA: TGTGCCAGCAGCCCGCGCGGGGCGGGGGATACGCAGTATTTT. Full variable domain (outside the CDR3, taken from reference TRBV7-4 and TRBJ2-3): GAGVSQSPRYKVAKRGRDVALRCDSISGHVTLYWYRQTLGQGSEVLTYSQSDAQRDKSGRPSGRFSAERPERSVSTLKIQRTEQGDSAVYLCASSPRGAGDTQYFGPGTRLTVL.

V is TRBV29-1 and J is TRBJ1-2, with 7 bases lining up with TRBD1. The CDR3 extends over 13 amino acids. The germline CDR1 and CDR2 sequences are SQVTM and ANQGSEA. V lost 4 bases to trimming and J lost 7 bases; unmatched junction nucleotides: 9. The CDR3 region is CSVGQGGIRGYTF. For the CDR3, the DNA is TGCAGCGTTGGACAGGGAGGGATTCGTGGCTACACCTTC.

This clonotype was picked up a small number of times. This chain joins TRBV19 and TRBJ1-2, with 7 bases that match TRBD1. V lost 7 bases and J lost 1; bases outside the gene matches: 12. Germline lookup yields CDR1 LNHDA and CDR2 SQIVND (reference sequence). CDR3 length equals 16 residues. The CDR3 region is CASKGGGRGLNYGYTF. The CDR3 bases are TGTGCCAGTAAAGGAGGGGGCCGCGGACTTAACTATGGCTACACCTTC.

The chain is built from TRBV12-3 or TRBV12-4 and TRBJ2-5; the match to TRBD2 covers 8 bases. The CDR3 has 13 residues. V shed 7 bases, J shed 7 bases, and the junction held 8 bases outside the gene matches. CDR3 DNA sequence: TGTGCCAGCACTTTTTCGGGAGGGCGGACCCAGTACTTC. Translation gives CASTFSGGRTQYF.

The chain joins TRBV19 to TRBJ2-7, with D possibly being TRBD1 (5 bases). Between the trimmed V and J ends, which lost 4 bases and 2 bases, there was a span of 15 bases. The germline gives CDR1 LNHDA, CDR2 SQIVND (reference sequence). The CDR3 totals 15 residues. The CDR3 spells CASSNHRRTPYEQYF. CDR3 nucleotides: TGTGCCAGTAGTAACCACAGGCGAACCCCCTACGAGCAGTACTTC.

Only a few counts were recorded for this clonotype. CDR3 sequence reads: CASSLPRSGPSYEQYF. CDR3 bases: TGTGCCAGCAGTTTGCCACGTAGCGGGCCGTCCTACGAGCAGTACTTC. The V and J genes are TRBV28 and TRBJ2-7, with 7 bases identical to TRBD2. Per the germline V gene, CDR1 is MDHEN and CDR2 is SYDVKM. The CDR3 is made up of 16 amino acids. With 3 bases clipped from V and 1 base from J, the junction kept 9 bases outside the gene matches.

This chain uses TRBV14 with TRBJ2-3; no clear D gene. Per germline, CDR1 SGHDN and CDR2 FVKESK. This CDR3 spans 13 amino acids. Trimming stripped 4 bases from V and 3 bases from J, with 8 bases between. DNA for the CDR3: TGTGCCAGCAGCCGACTTCGGACAGATACGCAGTATTTT. Protein: CASSRLRTDTQYF.

This clonotype was found many times. The chain couples TRBV7-6 to TRBJ2-1, with no clear D. The CDR3 totals 13 residues. CDR1 and CDR2 (germline): SGHVS, FNYEAQ. The ends were cut back, 0 bases at V and 7 bases at J, with 7 bases in the middle. The CDR3 region has the DNA TGTGCCAGCAGCTTAGCTCCAGGAAATGAGCAGTTCTTC. Translation gives CASSLAPGNEQFF. Looking up the rest from reference TRBV7-6 and TRBJ2-1 gives the full variable domain: GAGVSQSPRYKVTKRGQDVALRCDPISGHVSLYWYRQALGQGPEFLTYFNYEAQQDKSGLPNDRFSAERPEGSISTLTIQRTEQRDSAMYRCASSLAPGNEQFFGPGTRLTVL.

This rearrangement joins TRBV28 to TRBJ1-1, with 7 nucleotides matching TRBD1. V was pared by 7 bases and J by 5 bases, with 13 bases of the junction left unmatched. Looked up from germline, CDR1 is MDHEN and CDR2 is SYDVKM. The length of the CDR3 is 15 residues. CDR3 DNA: TGTGCCAGCACATTCCCAGGGGGGGGAAGGACTGAAGCTTTCTTT. Protein sequence: CASTFPGGGRTEAFF. Variable domain in full (rest from reference TRBV28 and TRBJ1-1): DVKVTQSSRYLVKRTGEKVFLECVQDMDHENMFWYRQDPGLGLRLIYFSYDVKMKEKGDIPEGYSVSREKKERFSLILESASTNQTSMYLCASTFPGGGRTEAFFGQGTRLTVV.

This chain uses TRBV20-1 with TRBJ2-7; TRBD2 matches at 9 bases. This CDR3 spans 15 amino acids. Per the germline V gene, CDR1 is DFQATT and CDR2 is SNEGSKA (reference sequence). J lost 5 bases, V lost 0 bases, and 8 bases had no gene match. CDR3 sequence: CSARDFSGGEDEQYF. The CDR3 bases are TGCAGTGCTAGAGATTTTAGCGGGGGTGAGGACGAGCAGTACTTC.

This clonotype was counted only a few times. The rearrangement joins TRBV7-2 to TRBJ1-1; D not resolved. V shed 1 base and J shed 5 bases, with 8 bases lying between them. Germline V gene sequence: CDR1 SGHTA, CDR2 FQGNSA. There are 13 residues in the CDR3. The CDR3 sequence is CASSLGDRTEAFF. In nucleotides, the CDR3 is TGTGCCAGCAGCTTAGGGGATAGAACTGAAGCTTTCTTT.